This note documents a single T cell receptor beta chain sequence. The data stem from a study of blood T cell repertoires in COVID-19. Study-wide background: The United States, Italy and Spain supplied acute and convalescent COVID-19 samples. PBMCs, B-cell-depleted T cells, or T cells provided the cDNA or gDNA that made up the material.

Per the authors' pipeline: How many nucleated cells were present was estimated from reference gene primer amplification. The repertoire was sequenced with immunoSEQ multiplex PCR; TCRdb's copy has only in-frame clones and lacks some. V, J and clone size are those of that table, while D and trimming were read from the DNA. The table lists roughly 41,000 clones, about 85% of them singletons, with around 40% in the top ten. The sequence derives from a woman at least 80 years old with acute or convalescent COVID-19. The sequenced sample was peripheral blood.

The CDR3 protein is CASSQDRVIRWDGNQPQHF. CDR3 nucleotides: TGCGCCAGCAGCCAAGACAGGGTGATCCGATGGGATGGCAATCAGCCCCAGCATTTT. This chain uses TRBV4-1 with TRBJ1-5; D may be TRBD1 (5 bases). The germline V gene has CDR1 MGHRA and CDR2 YSYEKL. Trimming removed 0 bases from V and 2 bases from J, with 20 bases in between. The CDR3 spans 19 residues.